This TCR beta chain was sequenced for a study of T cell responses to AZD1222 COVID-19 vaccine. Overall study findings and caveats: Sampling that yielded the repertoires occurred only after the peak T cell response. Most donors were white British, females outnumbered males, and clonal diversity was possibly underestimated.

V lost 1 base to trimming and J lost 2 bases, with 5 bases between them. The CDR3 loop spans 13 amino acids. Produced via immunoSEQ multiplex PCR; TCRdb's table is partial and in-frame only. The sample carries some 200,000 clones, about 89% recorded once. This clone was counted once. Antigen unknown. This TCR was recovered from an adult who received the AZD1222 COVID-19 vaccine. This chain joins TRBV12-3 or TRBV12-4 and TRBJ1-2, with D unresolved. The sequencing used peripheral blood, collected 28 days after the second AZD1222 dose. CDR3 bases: TGTGCCAGCAGTTTAGGAAAAAACTATGGCTACACCTTC. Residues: CASSLGKNYGYTF.